This TCR beta chain was captured in a study of OX40 agonist ivuxolimab in advanced cancers. Assay used: immunoSEQ multiplex PCR; TCRdb lists only in-frame clones, some missing. In the table there are roughly 140,000 clones, approximately 94% of which are singletons. CDR3 size: 15 residues. The J segment lost 2 bases and the V segment lost 7 bases, leaving 8 bases of the junction unmatched. CDR1 and CDR2 from the germline V gene are SNHLY and FYNNEI. The specimen was CD4+ or CD8+ T cells sorted from blood, collected in a trial of the OX40 agonist ivuxolimab. The source of this sequence is an adult with an advanced solid tumor such as melanoma, head and neck, liver or kidney cancer. V usage is TRBV2 and J usage is TRBJ2-3; 8 nucleotides agree with TRBD1. CDR3 region: CASTGTGSTTDTQYF. As DNA, the CDR3 is TGTGCCAGCACGGGGACAGGATCCACCACAGATACGCAGTATTTT.